The clone carrying this T cell receptor beta chain showed up many times. What it recognizes is unknown. The record originates from a study of regulatory T cells in long-lasting Graves disease. Broader study findings: Less diverse TCR repertoires were seen in persistent Graves' patients than in newly diagnosed ones.

The CDR3 loop spans 15 amino acids. V dropped 5 bases and J dropped 5; count of bases not matched to a gene: 9. CDR1 and CDR2 (germline): SGHTA, FQGNSA. Researchers made TCR beta libraries by using iRepertoire HTBI primers and running Arm-PCR on CDR3 regions. One entry per CDR3 protein, called by TCRdb with MiXCR from the multiplex PCR reads. The data show 450,000 or so distinct CDR3 sequences, around 20% seen once. As for time point: persistent/refractory GD, antithyroid drugs over 5 years with positive TRAb. With RNA extracted from PBMCs as input, the TCR library was made. Sequencing was performed on peripheral blood mononuclear cells (PBMCs), taken when the disease was refractory, from a patient treated with antithyroid drugs. The chain employs TRBV7-2 and TRBJ1-5; 7 bases are a match to TRBD1. The clonotype was recovered from a female donor with Graves disease. The CDR3 is CASSPGGTSHQPQHF. The CDR3 nucleotides read TGTGCCAGCAGCCCAGGGGGGACGTCGCATCAGCCCCAGCATTTT.